This T cell receptor beta chain was profiled in a study of blood T cells in healthy people across ages. Study summary: The template switching approach captured approximately one barcoded beta molecule for every two T cells.

Isolating PBMCs gave at least 7 million of these cells per sample. The CDR3 spans 14 residues. The V end lost 4 bases, the J end lost 1 base, and 6 bases lay between the germline ends. In germline, CDR1 is SGHRS, CDR2 YFSETQ. Study conclusions and caveats: It was not known whether donors were CMV positive (a possible confounder of expanded clonotype changes).

Combining a sample-barcoded 5' primer with a J-beta primer mix, a second PCR ran for roughly 7 to 11 cycles. Carrying 12 random nucleotides, a template-switch adaptor labeled each individual cDNA molecule. TCRdb reprocessed the 5' RACE reads via MiXCR and lists one record per CDR3 protein. Of roughly 830,000 distinct CDR3 sequences listed, approximately 59% are singletons. Remarks on this clonotype: The antigen is not known.

Specimen: blood. V is TRBV5-1 and J is TRBJ2-6, with D hard to call. The clonotype originates from a man aged 30 to 39 in good health. Here the CDR3 reads CASSPQSGANVLTF. The CDR3 DNA follows: TGCGCCAGCAGCCCTCAATCTGGGGCCAACGTCCTGACTTTC.